The sample holds many counts of the clone carrying this T cell receptor beta chain. Its target is unknown. The CDR3 is 14 amino acids. V shed 3 bases, J shed 6 bases, and the junction held 6 bases outside the gene matches. Time point indicated: newly diagnosed GD, antithyroid drugs for less than 3 months. TCR sequences were obtained from RNA taken from PBMCs. EDTA tubes were used for drawing 8.5 to 9 milliliters of peripheral blood. The TCR beta library used iRepertoire HTBI primers with Arm-PCR amplification of CDR3. Each CDR3 protein gets one entry after TCRdb re-called the multiplex PCR reads with MiXCR. Of 300,000 to 450,000 distinct CDR3 sequences listed, roughly 16% are singletons. The data belong to a study of regulatory T cells in long-lasting Graves disease. Study-wide findings and caveats: Public clonotype sharing was higher in persistent than newly diagnosed patients. Segments TRBV28, TRBJ1-2 and TRBJ2-5 showed preferential usage in persistent disease.

The source material was peripheral blood mononuclear cells (PBMCs), sampled at new diagnosis, from a patient treated with antithyroid drugs. V usage is TRBV12-3 or TRBV12-4 and J usage is TRBJ1-1, with 8 nucleotides matching TRBD1. The TCR comes from a female donor with Graves disease. CDR3 DNA sequence: TGTGCCAGCAGTTTCGGGACAGGTTCCCCTGAAGCTTTCTTT. This sequence encodes CASSFGTGSPEAFF.